The source of this T cell receptor beta chain is a study of regulatory T cells in long-lasting Graves disease. Broader study findings: Those with persistent Graves' had less TCR diversity than newly diagnosed patients. Persistent patients shared more public clonotypes (around 3,000) than new patients (just under 1,000).

Regarding time point: newly diagnosed GD, antithyroid drugs for less than 3 months. After RNA was extracted from PBMCs, the TCR library was made from it. Germline CDR1 and CDR2: MDHEN and SYDVKM. The CDR3 sequence is 14 residues long. Trimming removed 7 bases from V and 4 bases from J, with 16 bases in between. This clonotype was found many times. Its antigen is still unknown. Arm-PCR with iRepertoire HTBI primers amplified the CDR3 regions for these TCR beta libraries. TCRdb itself ran the multiplex PCR reads through MiXCR, one entry per CDR3 protein. The sample has 500,000 or so distinct CDR3 sequences; under 20% are singletons. The sample was also linked to a second study, of T cells in Graves' hyperthyroidism and ophthalmopathy. According to that study: The model predicted ophthalmopathy a median approximately six months before onset.

This specimen was peripheral blood mononuclear cells (PBMCs), taken at new diagnosis, from a patient treated with antithyroid drugs. The receptor's source is a man aged 35 to 55 with Graves disease. This chain uses TRBV28 with TRBJ1-1; D is unclear. The CDR3, as DNA: TGTGCCAGCACCACAGTTGCGGACTCCACTGAAGCTTTCTTT. It is translated as CASTTVADSTEAFF.